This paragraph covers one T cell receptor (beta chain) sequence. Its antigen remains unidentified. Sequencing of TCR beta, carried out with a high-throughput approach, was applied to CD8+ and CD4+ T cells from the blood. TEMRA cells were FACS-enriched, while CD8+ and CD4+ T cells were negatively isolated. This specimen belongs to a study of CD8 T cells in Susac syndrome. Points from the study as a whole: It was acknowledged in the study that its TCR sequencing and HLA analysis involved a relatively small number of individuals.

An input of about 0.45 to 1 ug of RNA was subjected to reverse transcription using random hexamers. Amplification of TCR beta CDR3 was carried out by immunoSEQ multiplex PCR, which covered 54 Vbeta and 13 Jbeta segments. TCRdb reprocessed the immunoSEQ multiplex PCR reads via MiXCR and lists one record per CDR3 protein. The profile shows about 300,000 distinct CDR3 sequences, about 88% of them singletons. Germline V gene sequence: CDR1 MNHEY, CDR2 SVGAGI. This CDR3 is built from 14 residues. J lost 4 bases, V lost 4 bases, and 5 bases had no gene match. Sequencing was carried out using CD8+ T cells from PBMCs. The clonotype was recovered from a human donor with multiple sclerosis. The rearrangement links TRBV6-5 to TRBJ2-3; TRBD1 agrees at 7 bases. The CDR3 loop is CASSSDRVADTQYF. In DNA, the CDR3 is TGTGCCAGCAGTTCAGACAGGGTTGCAGATACGCAGTATTTT.